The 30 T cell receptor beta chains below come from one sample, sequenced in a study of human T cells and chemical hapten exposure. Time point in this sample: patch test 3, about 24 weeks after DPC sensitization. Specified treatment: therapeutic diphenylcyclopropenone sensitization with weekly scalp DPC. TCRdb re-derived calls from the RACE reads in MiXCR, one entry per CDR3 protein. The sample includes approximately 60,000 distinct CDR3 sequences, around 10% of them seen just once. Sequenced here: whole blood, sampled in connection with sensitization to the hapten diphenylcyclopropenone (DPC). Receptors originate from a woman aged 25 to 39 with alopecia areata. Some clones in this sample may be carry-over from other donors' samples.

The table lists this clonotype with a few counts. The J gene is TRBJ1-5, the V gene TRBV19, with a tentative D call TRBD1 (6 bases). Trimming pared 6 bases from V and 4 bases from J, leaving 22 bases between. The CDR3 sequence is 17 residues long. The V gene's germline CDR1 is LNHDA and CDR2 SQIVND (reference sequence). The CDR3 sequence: CASSPLGGGSSNQPQHF. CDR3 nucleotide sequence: TGTGCCAGTAGCCCACTCGGGGGCGGCTCCTCGAATCAGCCCCAGCATTTT.

The CDR3 bases are TGCGCCAGCAAGGACAGGCTTTCACCCCTCCACTTT. Residues: CASKDRLSPLHF. The rearrangement joins TRBV10-2 to TRBJ1-6; 7 bases agree with TRBD1. The V gene's germline CDR1 is WSHSY and CDR2 SAAADI. The CDR3 contains 12 residues. Unmatched junction bases numbered 3, after V lost 7 bases and J lost 9 bases.

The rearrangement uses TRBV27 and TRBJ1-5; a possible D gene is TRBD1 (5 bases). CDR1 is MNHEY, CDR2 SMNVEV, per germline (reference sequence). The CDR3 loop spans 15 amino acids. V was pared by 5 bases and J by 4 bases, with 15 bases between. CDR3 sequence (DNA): TGTGCCAGCAGTCTCCTTGGGGCCTCTAATCAGCCCCAGCATTTT. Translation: CASSLLGASNQPQHF.

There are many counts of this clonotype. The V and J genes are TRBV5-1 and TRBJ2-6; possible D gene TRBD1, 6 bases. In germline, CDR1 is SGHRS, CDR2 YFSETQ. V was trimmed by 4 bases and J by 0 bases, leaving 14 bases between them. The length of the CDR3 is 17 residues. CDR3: CASSPTTGSSGANVLTF. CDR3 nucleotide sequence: TGCGCCAGCAGCCCGACCACAGGGTCCTCTGGGGCCAACGTCCTGACTTTC.

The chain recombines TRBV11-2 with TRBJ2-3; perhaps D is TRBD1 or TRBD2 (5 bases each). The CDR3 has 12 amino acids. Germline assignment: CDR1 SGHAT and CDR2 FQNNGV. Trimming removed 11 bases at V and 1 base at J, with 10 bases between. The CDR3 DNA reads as TGTGCCTGTTTGGGGGGCACAGATACGCAGTATTTT. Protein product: CACLGGTDTQYF.

The DNA for the CDR3 is TGTGCCAGCAGCTCTAGAGAGAATGAGCAGTTCTTC. Amino acids: CASSSRENEQFF. The chain links TRBV7-9 to TRBJ2-1; no clear D gene. CDR3 length: 12 residues. Germline V gives CDR1 SEHNR, CDR2 FQNEAQ (reference sequence). With 4 bases removed from V and 7 bases from J, the gap between germline ends came to 8 bases. The whole variable domain, filled in from reference TRBV7-9 and TRBJ2-1, reads DTGVSQNPRHKITKRGQNVTFRCDPISEHNRLYWYRQTLGQGPEFLTYFQNEAQLEKSRLLSDRFSAERPKGSFSTLEIQRTEQGDSAMYLCASSSRENEQFFGPGTRLTVL.

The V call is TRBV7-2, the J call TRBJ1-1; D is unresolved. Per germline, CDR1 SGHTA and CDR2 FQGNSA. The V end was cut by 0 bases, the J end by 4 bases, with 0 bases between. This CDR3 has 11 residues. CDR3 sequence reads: CASSLATEAFF. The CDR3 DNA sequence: TGTGCCAGCAGCTTAGCCACTGAAGCTTTCTTT.

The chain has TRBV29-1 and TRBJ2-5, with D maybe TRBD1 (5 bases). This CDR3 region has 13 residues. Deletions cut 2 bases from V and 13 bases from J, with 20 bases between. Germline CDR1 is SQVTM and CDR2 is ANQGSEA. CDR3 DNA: TGCAGCGTTGAATCTGGGGCGAGCCCTGTATTGTACTTC. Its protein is CSVESGASPVLYF.

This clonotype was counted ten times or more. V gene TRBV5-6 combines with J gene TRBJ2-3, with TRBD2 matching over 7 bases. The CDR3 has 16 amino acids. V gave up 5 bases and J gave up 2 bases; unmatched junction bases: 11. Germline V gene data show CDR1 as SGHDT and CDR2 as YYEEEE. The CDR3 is CASSPSGAGYTDTQYF. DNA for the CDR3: TGTGCCAGCAGTCCCAGTGGAGCGGGGTACACAGATACGCAGTATTTT.

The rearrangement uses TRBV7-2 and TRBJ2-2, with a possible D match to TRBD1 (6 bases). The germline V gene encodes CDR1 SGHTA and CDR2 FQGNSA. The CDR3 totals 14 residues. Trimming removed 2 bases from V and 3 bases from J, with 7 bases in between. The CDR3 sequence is CASSLTGHTGELFF. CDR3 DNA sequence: TGTGCCAGCAGCTTAACAGGGCACACCGGGGAGCTGTTTTTT.

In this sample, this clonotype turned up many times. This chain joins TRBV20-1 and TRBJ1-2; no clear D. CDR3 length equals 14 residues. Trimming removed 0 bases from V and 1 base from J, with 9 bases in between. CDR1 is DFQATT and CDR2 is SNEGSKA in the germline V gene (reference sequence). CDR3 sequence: CSAREIGDNYGYTF. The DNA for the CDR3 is TGCAGTGCTAGAGAGATCGGAGATAACTATGGCTACACCTTC.

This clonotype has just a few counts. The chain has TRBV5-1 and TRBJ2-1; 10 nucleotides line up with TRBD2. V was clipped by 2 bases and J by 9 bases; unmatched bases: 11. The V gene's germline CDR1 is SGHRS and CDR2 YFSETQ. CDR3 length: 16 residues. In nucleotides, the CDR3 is TGCGCCAGCAGCTTCAGGTCTAGCGGGAGCTTGGGTGAGCAGTTCTTC. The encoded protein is CASSFRSSGSLGEQFF.

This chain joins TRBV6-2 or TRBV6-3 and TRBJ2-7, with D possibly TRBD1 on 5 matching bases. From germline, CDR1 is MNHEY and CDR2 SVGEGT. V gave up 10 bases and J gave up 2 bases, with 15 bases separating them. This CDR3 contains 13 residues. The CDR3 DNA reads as TGTGCCAACAATCCTGGGGCCCCCTACGAGCAGTACTTC. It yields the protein CANNPGAPYEQYF.

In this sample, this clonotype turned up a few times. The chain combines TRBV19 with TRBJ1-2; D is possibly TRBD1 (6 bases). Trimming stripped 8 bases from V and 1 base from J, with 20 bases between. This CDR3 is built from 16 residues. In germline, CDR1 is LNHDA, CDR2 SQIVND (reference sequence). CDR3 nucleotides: TGTGCCAGTGGAGGTGCCGGGACACCATATAACTATGGCTACACCTTC. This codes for CASGGAGTPYNYGYTF.

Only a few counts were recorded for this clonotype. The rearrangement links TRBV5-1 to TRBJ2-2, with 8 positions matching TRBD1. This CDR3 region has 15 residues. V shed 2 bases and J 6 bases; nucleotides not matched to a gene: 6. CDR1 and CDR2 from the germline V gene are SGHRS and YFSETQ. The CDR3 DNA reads TGCGCCAGCAGCTTAACGCAGGGGGCTGCCGGGGAGCTGTTTTTT. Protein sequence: CASSLTQGAAGELFF. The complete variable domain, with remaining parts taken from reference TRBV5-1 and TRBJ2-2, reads KAGVTQTPRYLIKTRGQQVTLSCSPISGHRSVSWYQQTPGQGLQFLFEYFSETQRNKGNFPGRFSGRQFSNSRSEMNVSTLELGDSALYLCASSLTQGAAGELFFGEGSRLTVL.

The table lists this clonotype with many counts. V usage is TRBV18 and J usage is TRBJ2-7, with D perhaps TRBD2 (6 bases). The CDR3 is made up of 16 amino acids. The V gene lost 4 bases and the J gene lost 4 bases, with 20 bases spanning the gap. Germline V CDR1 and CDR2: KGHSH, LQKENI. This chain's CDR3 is CASSLNAGTGTYEQYF. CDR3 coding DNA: TGTGCCAGCTCACTAAACGCCGGGACGGGGACTTACGAGCAGTACTTC.

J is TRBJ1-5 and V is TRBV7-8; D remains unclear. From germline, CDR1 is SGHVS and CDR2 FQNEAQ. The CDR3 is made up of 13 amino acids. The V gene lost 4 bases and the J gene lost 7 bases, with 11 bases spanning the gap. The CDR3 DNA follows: TGTGCCAGCAGCTCCTCCGACAAGCAGCCCCAGCATTTT. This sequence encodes CASSSSDKQPQHF.

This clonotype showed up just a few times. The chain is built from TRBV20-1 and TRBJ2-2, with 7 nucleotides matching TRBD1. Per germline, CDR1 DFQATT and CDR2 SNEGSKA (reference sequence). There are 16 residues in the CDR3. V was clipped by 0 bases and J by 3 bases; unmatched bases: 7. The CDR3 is CSARDIGQGDTGELFF. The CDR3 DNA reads TGCAGTGCTAGAGATATTGGCCAGGGGGACACCGGGGAGCTGTTTTTT.

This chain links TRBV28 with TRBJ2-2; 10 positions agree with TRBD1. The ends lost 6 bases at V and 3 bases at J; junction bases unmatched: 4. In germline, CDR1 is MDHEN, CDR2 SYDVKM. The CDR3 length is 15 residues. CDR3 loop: CASRTGGPHTGELFF. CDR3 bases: TGTGCCAGCAGGACAGGGGGCCCTCACACCGGGGAGCTGTTTTTT.

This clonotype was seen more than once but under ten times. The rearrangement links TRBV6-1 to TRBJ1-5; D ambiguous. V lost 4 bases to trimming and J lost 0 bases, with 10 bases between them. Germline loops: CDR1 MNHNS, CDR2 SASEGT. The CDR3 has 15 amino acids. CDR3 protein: CASSGTVDSNQPQHF. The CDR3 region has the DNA TGTGCCAGCAGTGGGACGGTGGATAGCAATCAGCCCCAGCATTTT.

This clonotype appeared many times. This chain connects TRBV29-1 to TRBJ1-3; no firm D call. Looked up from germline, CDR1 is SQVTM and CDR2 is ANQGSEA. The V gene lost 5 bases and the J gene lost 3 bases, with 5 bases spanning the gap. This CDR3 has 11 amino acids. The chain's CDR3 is CSVQDGNTIYF. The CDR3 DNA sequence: TGCAGCGTTCAGGATGGAAACACCATATATTTT.

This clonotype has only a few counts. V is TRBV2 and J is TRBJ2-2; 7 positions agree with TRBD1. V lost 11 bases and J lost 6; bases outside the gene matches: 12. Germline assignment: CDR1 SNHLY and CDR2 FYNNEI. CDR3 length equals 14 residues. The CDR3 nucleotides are TGTGCCCGTAGGGGGACAGCCCGGGCCGGGGAGCTGTTTTTT. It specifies CARRGTARAGELFF.

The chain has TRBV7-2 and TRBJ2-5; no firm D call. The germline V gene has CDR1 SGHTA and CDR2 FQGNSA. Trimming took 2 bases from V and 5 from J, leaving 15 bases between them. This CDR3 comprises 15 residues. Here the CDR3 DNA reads TGTGCCAGCAGCTTAAGAGCTTCGGGCTGGGAGACCCAGTACTTC. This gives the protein CASSLRASGWETQYF. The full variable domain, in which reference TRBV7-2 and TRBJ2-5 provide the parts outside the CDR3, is GAGVSQSPSNKVTEKGKDVELRCDPISGHTALYWYRQSLGQGLEFLIYFQGNSAPDKSGLPSDRFSAERTGGSVSTLTIQRTQQEDSAVYLCASSLRASGWETQYFGPGTRLLVL.

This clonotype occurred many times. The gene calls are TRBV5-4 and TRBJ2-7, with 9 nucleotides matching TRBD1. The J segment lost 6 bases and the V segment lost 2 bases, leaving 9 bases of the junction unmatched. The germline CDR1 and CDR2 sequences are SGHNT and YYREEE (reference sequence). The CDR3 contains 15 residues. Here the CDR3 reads CASSFAGQGYGEQYF. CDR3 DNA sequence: TGTGCCAGCAGCTTTGCAGGACAGGGGTACGGCGAGCAGTACTTC.

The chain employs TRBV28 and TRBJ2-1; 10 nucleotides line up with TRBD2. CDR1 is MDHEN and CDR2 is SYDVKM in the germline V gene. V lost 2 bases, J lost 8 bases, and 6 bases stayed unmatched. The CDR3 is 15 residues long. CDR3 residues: CASSLLASGGYEQFF. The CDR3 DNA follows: TGTGCCAGCAGTTTACTTGCTAGCGGGGGCTATGAGCAGTTCTTC.

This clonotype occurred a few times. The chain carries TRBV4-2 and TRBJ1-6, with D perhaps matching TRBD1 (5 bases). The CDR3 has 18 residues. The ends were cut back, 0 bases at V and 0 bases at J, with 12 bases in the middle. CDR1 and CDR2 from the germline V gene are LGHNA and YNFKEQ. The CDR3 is CASSQDRQRSSYNSPLHF. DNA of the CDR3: TGTGCCAGCAGCCAAGATCGACAGAGAAGCTCCTATAATTCACCCCTCCACTTT.

The CDR3 is CASSPLRTAGNTIYF. In DNA, the CDR3 is TGTGCCAGCAGCCCCCTCAGGACCGCTGGAAACACCATATATTTT. The chain uses TRBV12-3 or TRBV12-4 and TRBJ1-3, with D unclear. The CDR3 runs to 15 residues. V was pared by 6 bases and J by 2 bases, with 14 bases between.

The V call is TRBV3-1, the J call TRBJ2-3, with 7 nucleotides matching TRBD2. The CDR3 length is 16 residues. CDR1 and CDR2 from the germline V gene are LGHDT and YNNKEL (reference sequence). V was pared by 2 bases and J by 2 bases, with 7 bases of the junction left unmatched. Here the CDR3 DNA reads TGTGCCAGCAGCCAATATACCGGGACTAACACAGATACGCAGTATTTT. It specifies CASSQYTGTNTDTQYF.

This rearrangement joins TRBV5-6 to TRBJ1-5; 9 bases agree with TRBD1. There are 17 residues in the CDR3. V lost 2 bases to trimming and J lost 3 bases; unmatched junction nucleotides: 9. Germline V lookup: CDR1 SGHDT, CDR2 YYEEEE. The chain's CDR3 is CASSFWRGTGINQPQHF. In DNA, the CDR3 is TGTGCCAGCAGCTTTTGGCGGGGGACAGGGATCAATCAGCCCCAGCATTTT.

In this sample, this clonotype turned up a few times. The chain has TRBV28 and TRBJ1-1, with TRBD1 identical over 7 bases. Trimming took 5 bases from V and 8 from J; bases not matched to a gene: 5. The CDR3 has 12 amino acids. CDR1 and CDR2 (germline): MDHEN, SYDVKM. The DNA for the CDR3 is TGTGCCAGCAGTACCGGGACAGCGGAAGCTTTCTTT. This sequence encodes CASSTGTAEAFF.